This entry lists 5 T cell receptor beta chains sequenced from one sample in a study of cytomegalovirus exposure and HLA in healthy donors. 60 Vbeta and 13 Jbeta primers were used in PCR. TCRdb keeps only in-frame clones here, not all; method: immunoSEQ multiplex PCR. The table records approximately 110,000 clones, approximately 15% of them present only once. Sequenced input: PBMCs. These TCRs come from a woman between 18 and 29 years old in good health and CMV-seronegative.

In its sample, this clone was seen a few times. The J gene is TRBJ1-5, the V gene TRBV28; 7 bases align to TRBD1. V lost 3 bases to trimming and J lost 6 bases; unmatched junction nucleotides: 5. CDR3 length: 14 amino acids. Germline CDR1 is MDHEN and CDR2 is SYDVKM. DNA of the CDR3: TGTGCCAGCAGTTTGGGACAGTACCTTCAGCCCCAGCATTTT. As protein: CASSLGQYLQPQHF. The full variable domain, with the rest looked up from reference TRBV28 and TRBJ1-5, is DVKVTQSSRYLVKRTGEKVFLECVQDMDHENMFWYRQDPGLGLRLIYFSYDVKMKEKGDIPEGYSVSREKKERFSLILESASTNQTSMYLCASSLGQYLQPQHFGDGTRLSIL.

On this clone itself: In the same sample, other DNA sequences code for this CDR3. The genes are TRBV6-5 and TRBJ2-7, with 7 bases fitting TRBD1. The CDR3 loop spans 14 amino acids. The germline gives CDR1 MNHEY, CDR2 SVGAGI. V lost 0 bases, J lost 3 bases, and 2 bases stayed unmatched. The CDR3 DNA sequence: TGTGCCAGCAGTTACTCCCGGGACAGCTACGAGCAGTACTTC. It specifies CASSYSRDSYEQYF.

The V and J genes are TRBV19 and TRBJ2-5; D is possibly TRBD1 (6 bases). Looked up from germline, CDR1 is LNHDA and CDR2 is SQIVND (reference sequence). The ends were cut back, 6 bases at V and 2 bases at J, with 10 bases in the middle. CDR3 length: 13 residues. The CDR3 nucleotides read TGTGCCAGTAGCCTACAGGGTCAAGAGACCCAGTACTTC. This gives the protein CASSLQGQETQYF.

This clone was recorded only once. This chain links TRBV4-2 with TRBJ2-7; 7 positions agree with TRBD2. Trimming cost V 4 bases and J 2 bases; bases outside gene matches: 11. CDR1 and CDR2 from the germline V gene are LGHNA and YNFKEQ. CDR3 length: 16 amino acids. The DNA of the CDR3 is TGTGCCAGCAGCCGCGGCGAGGCTAGCGGAACCTACGAGCAGTACTTC. Its translation is CASSRGEASGTYEQYF.

The rearrangement uses TRBV15 and TRBJ1-2, with a tentative D call TRBD1 (5 bases). This CDR3 is 15 amino acids long. Trimming pared 1 base from V and 4 bases from J, leaving 13 bases between. Germline V gives CDR1 LNHNV, CDR2 YYDKDF (reference sequence). The CDR3 nucleotides read TGTGCCACCAGCAGAGCGTTTCGGGGGGTCTATGGCTACACCTTC. This gives the protein CATSRAFRGVYGYTF.